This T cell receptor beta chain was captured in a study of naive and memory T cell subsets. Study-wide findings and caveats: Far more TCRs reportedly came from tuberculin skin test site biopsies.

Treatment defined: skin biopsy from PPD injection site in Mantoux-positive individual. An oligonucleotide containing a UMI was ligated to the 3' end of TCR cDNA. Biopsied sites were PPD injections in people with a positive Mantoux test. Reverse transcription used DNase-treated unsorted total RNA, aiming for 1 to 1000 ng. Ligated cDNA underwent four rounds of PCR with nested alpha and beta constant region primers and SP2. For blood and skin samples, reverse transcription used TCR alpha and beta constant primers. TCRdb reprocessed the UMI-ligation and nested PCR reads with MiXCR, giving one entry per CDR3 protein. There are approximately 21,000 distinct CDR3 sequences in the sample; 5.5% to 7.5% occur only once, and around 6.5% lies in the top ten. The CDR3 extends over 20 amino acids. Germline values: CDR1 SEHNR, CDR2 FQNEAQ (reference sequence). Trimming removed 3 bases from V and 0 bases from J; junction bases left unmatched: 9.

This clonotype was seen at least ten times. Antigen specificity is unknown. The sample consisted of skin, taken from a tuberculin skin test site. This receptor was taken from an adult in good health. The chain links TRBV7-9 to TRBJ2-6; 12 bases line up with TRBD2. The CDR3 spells CASSFRLAGGINSGANVLTF. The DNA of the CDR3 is TGTGCCAGCAGCTTTCGTCTAGCGGGAGGGATAAACTCTGGGGCCAACGTCCTGACTTTC.